Included here is one T cell receptor (beta chain) sequence, with context. Its antigen is unknown. The entry originates in a study of OX40 agonist ivuxolimab in advanced cancers. Across the study: Six ivuxolimab dose levels, 0.01 to 10 mg/kg, were given intravenously every 2 weeks. Enrolled patients in dose escalation had cancers that were hepatocellular carcinoma, melanoma, renal cell or head and neck cancer. Study findings and constraints: Some of the lowest clonal expansion was seen in partial responders at 0.1-3.0 mg/kg.

This CDR3 is 13 amino acids long. Trimming shortened V by 0 bases and J by 5 bases, and 8 bases separated the two germline ends. In germline, CDR1 is SGHDT, CDR2 YYEEEE. TCRdb's copy holds only in-frame clones and misses some; the assay was immunoSEQ multiplex PCR. The data contain under 85,000 clones, 85% to 95% of them singletons. The source material was CD4+ or CD8+ T cells sorted from blood, sampled in a trial of the OX40 agonist ivuxolimab. J is TRBJ2-5 and V is TRBV5-6, with D unclear. The sequence was collected from an adult with an advanced solid tumor such as melanoma, head and neck, liver or kidney cancer. DNA of the CDR3: TGTGCCAGCAGCTTGGTATCGGGTGAGACCCAGTACTTC. Encoded protein: CASSLVSGETQYF.